This T cell receptor beta chain was sequenced in a study of cytomegalovirus exposure and HLA in healthy donors. Researchers ran the PCR with 60 Vbeta and 13 Jbeta primers. The method was immunoSEQ multiplex PCR; TCRdb's version includes in-frame clones alone and lacks a portion of them. This table holds about 160,000 clones, approximately 80% found once. With 0 bases removed from V and 0 bases from J, the gap between germline ends came to 13 bases. The V gene's germline CDR1 is SGHRS and CDR2 YFSETQ. This CDR3 has 16 amino acids. The sample was PBMCs. The source of this sequence is a man aged 18 to 30 in good health and CMV-seronegative. V and J are TRBV5-1 and TRBJ2-7, with a possible D match to TRBD2 (6 bases). The CDR3 loop is CASSLEGTLSSYEQYF. In DNA form, the CDR3 reads TGCGCCAGCAGCTTGGAGGGGACTCTTAGCTCCTACGAGCAGTACTTC.